The 32 T cell receptor beta chains listed next were all sequenced from one sample in a study of PD-1 blockade in classical Hodgkin lymphoma. Specified time point: cycle 4 day 1 (C4D1), after about 6 weeks of nivolumab. Each patient experienced a relapse that followed autologous stem cell transplantation, and brentuximab vedotin exposure varied. Sequencing was performed with immunoSEQ multiplex PCR; in TCRdb, only in-frame clones are kept and a portion is missing. Of 9,500 or so clones in the sample, roughly 80% were seen once. The sample here was peripheral blood mononuclear cells (PBMCs), taken before the fourth cycle of nivolumab. The receptor source for this set is a human donor with classical Hodgkin lymphoma.

This clone was seen once. V and J are TRBV6-1 and TRBJ2-1; no definite D call. Germline loops: CDR1 MNHNS, CDR2 SASEGT. CDR3 length equals 16 residues. V lost 2 bases to trimming and J lost 8 bases, with 19 bases between them. The DNA of the CDR3 is TGTGCCAGCAGTGAAATTGAGGCTCTGGGGTTGGATGAGCAGTTCTTC. It yields the protein CASSEIEALGLDEQFF.

This chain joins TRBV5-6 and TRBJ2-5; the D is unclear. The CDR3 has 16 residues. Germline V gene lookup returns CDR1 SGHDT and CDR2 YYEEEE. Trimming left V 4 bases short and J 2 bases short, with 18 bases between. This CDR3 is CASSLYVETTQETQYF. The CDR3 region has the DNA TGTGCCAGCAGCCTATACGTGGAGACAACTCAAGAGACCCAGTACTTC.

The chain combines TRBV4-2 with TRBJ1-3; D may be TRBD1 (6 bases). The CDR3 sequence is 12 residues long. The V gene's germline CDR1 is LGHNA and CDR2 YNFKEQ. V shed 6 bases and J shed 5 bases, with 8 bases lying between them. CDR3 protein: CASSTGRNTIYF. The CDR3 nucleotides read TGTGCCAGCAGTACAGGGAGAAACACCATATATTTT.

This clone occurred once. This sequence joins TRBV28 and TRBJ2-7, with 7 bases lining up with TRBD1. The CDR3 is 16 amino acids. V was pared by 6 bases and J by 6 bases, with 17 bases of the junction left unmatched. Per the germline V gene, CDR1 is MDHEN and CDR2 is SYDVKM. The CDR3 DNA follows: TGTGCCAGCAGCGCTCAAATACGTCTCCGACAGGGCGAGCAGTACTTC. It yields the protein CASSAQIRLRQGEQYF.

This clone came up once. The chain couples TRBV7-6 to TRBJ2-7; D call uncertain. CDR3 size: 13 residues. Germline CDR1 reads SGHVS; CDR2 reads FNYEAQ. The V gene lost 0 bases and the J gene lost 3 bases, with 6 bases spanning the gap. The CDR3 loop reads CASSLAANYEQYF. The CDR3 nucleotides read TGTGCCAGCAGCTTAGCAGCTAACTACGAGCAGTACTTC.

The chain carries TRBV19 and TRBJ2-5; 9 bases line up with TRBD2. Germline CDR1 and CDR2: LNHDA and SQIVND (reference sequence). J was trimmed by 3 bases and V by 4 bases; bases with no gene match: 3. The CDR3 is made up of 14 amino acids. The CDR3 DNA reads TGTGCCAGTAGTAGCGGGGGGGCCGAAGAGACCCAGTACTTC. Protein sequence: CASSSGGAEETQYF.

The chain is built from TRBV23-1 and TRBJ1-2; TRBD1 matches 8 bases. TRBV23-1 falls under the ORF class, with uncertain function. V lost 8 bases, J lost 3 bases, and 5 bases stayed unmatched. The CDR3 consists of 13 residues. CDR3 nucleotides: TGCGCCAGCCGGACAGGGAGCTACTATGGCTACACCTTC. Residues: CASRTGSYYGYTF.

The chain is built from TRBV18 and TRBJ1-3; D remains ambiguous. In germline, CDR1 is KGHSH, CDR2 LQKENI. CDR3 length: 15 residues. The V end lost 1 base, the J end lost 0 bases, and 7 bases lay between the germline ends. The DNA for the CDR3 is TGTGCCAGCTCACCACACGCAAGCTCTGGAAACACCATATATTTT. Its protein is CASSPHASSGNTIYF.

This chain connects TRBV9 to TRBJ2-5, with D maybe TRBD2 (6 bases). Germline CDR1 and CDR2: SGDLS and YYNGEE. The CDR3 runs to 16 residues. Trimming pared 0 bases from V and 5 bases from J, leaving 17 bases between. CDR3 nucleotides: TGTGCCAGCAGCGTAGATCCCGGGGGTGGTGGGGAGACCCAGTACTTC. Protein product: CASSVDPGGGGETQYF.

J is TRBJ1-1 and V is TRBV19; no clear D. CDR1 LNHDA and CDR2 SQIVND come from the germline V gene (reference sequence). This CDR3 is 13 amino acids long. The V gene lost 7 bases and the J gene lost 3 bases, with 12 bases spanning the gap. The CDR3 loop reads CASTGLGYTEAFF. The DNA for the CDR3 is TGTGCCAGTACGGGATTGGGGTACACTGAAGCTTTCTTT. The whole variable domain, filled in from reference TRBV19 and TRBJ1-1, reads DGGITQSPKYLFRKEGQNVTLSCEQNLNHDAMYWYRQDPGQGLRLIYYSQIVNDFQKGDIAEGYSVSREKKESFPLTVTSAQKNPTAFYLCASTGLGYTEAFFGQGTRLTVV.

V usage is TRBV29-1 and J usage is TRBJ1-1; D uncertain. The germline gives CDR1 SQVTM, CDR2 ANQGSEA. The CDR3 contains 12 residues. The ends were cut back, 7 bases at V and 4 bases at J, with 13 bases in the middle. The CDR3 protein is CSAEEGFTEAFF. The CDR3 DNA reads TGCAGCGCCGAGGAGGGATTCACTGAAGCTTTCTTT. Full variable domain (remainder filled in from reference TRBV29-1 and TRBJ1-1): SAVISQKPSRDICQRGTSLTIQCQVDSQVTMMFWYRQQPGQSLTLIATANQGSEATYESGFVIDKFPISRPNLTFSTLTVSNMSPEDSSIYLCSAEEGFTEAFFGQGTRLTVV.

The chain has TRBV7-9 and TRBJ2-7; D is possibly TRBD1 or TRBD2 (6 bases each). Per germline, CDR1 SEHNR and CDR2 FQNEAQ (reference sequence). The CDR3 has 15 residues. Trimming shortened V by 1 base and J by 5 bases, and 15 bases separated the two germline ends. CDR3 amino acids: CASSLVGGRGDEQYF. The CDR3 DNA reads TGTGCCAGCAGCTTAGTGGGGGGCCGAGGGGACGAGCAGTACTTC.

This clone has a single count. The chain has TRBV6-1 and TRBJ2-5, with D uncertain. CDR1 is MNHNS and CDR2 is SASEGT in the germline V gene. This CDR3 is built from 16 residues. The germline V and J ends were trimmed by 4 bases and 5 bases, with 20 bases remaining between them. The CDR3 here is CASSGGELHLPETQYF. CDR3 in DNA: TGTGCCAGCAGTGGTGGAGAACTCCACCTCCCGGAGACCCAGTACTTC.

The chain recombines TRBV5-6 with TRBJ1-1; the D gene is possibly TRBD1 (5 bases). The length of the CDR3 is 15 residues. Germline lookup yields CDR1 SGHDT and CDR2 YYEEEE. V was clipped by 3 bases and J by 1 base, with 13 bases between them. This chain's CDR3 is CASSWGMWENTEAFF. CDR3 bases: TGTGCCAGCAGCTGGGGGATGTGGGAGAACACTGAAGCTTTCTTT.

The chain joins TRBV27 to TRBJ1-4; a possible D gene is TRBD1 (6 bases). Germline values: CDR1 MNHEY, CDR2 SMNVEV (reference sequence). This CDR3 spans 14 amino acids. V shed 3 bases and J shed 8 bases, with 13 bases lying between them. The CDR3 protein is CASSFAGEDEKLFF. The CDR3 DNA is TGTGCCAGCAGTTTCGCAGGGGAGGACGAAAAACTGTTTTTT. Looking up the rest from reference TRBV27 and TRBJ1-4 gives the full variable domain: EAQVTQNPRYLITVTGKKLTVTCSQNMNHEYMSWYRQDPGLGLRQIYYSMNVEVTDKGDVPEGYKVSRKEKRNFPLILESPSPNQTSLYFCASSFAGEDEKLFFGSGTQLSVL.

V gene TRBV2 combines with J gene TRBJ1-3; 7 bases align to TRBD1. CDR1 is SNHLY, CDR2 FYNNEI, per germline. The CDR3 has 16 amino acids. With V trimmed by 2 bases and J by 2 bases, 6 bases remained unmatched. The CDR3 sequence: CASSEPAGGTGNTIYF. CDR3 DNA sequence: TGTGCCAGCAGTGAACCGGCAGGGGGTACTGGAAACACCATATATTTT.

The chain has TRBV29-1 and TRBJ2-7; TRBD1 aligns across 8 bases. Germline assignment: CDR1 SQVTM and CDR2 ANQGSEA. The CDR3 totals 13 residues. The V gene end was trimmed by 7 bases and the J gene end by 3 bases; junction bases not matched to a gene: 8. This CDR3 is CSAQTGGNYEQYF. CDR3 bases: TGCAGCGCGCAAACAGGGGGGAACTACGAGCAGTACTTC.

CDR3 protein: CASSYDGDEAFF. The CDR3 DNA reads as TGTGCCAGCAGTTACGACGGGGATGAAGCTTTCTTT. The V call is TRBV6-6, the J call TRBJ1-1; D ambiguous. This CDR3 is built from 12 residues. The V and J ends lost 2 bases and 7 bases respectively, with 8 bases between them. CDR1 and CDR2 from the germline V gene are MNHNY and SVGAGI (reference sequence).

The chain recombines TRBV10-1 with TRBJ2-7, with D possibly being TRBD1 (6 bases). Per germline, CDR1 WNHNN and CDR2 SYGVQD (reference sequence). The CDR3 consists of 15 residues. Trimming took off 3 bases at V and 0 bases at J, with 12 bases between the two ends. CDR3 region: CASSDGQGSSYEQYF. CDR3 nucleotide sequence: TGCGCCAGCAGTGATGGGCAGGGGAGCTCCTACGAGCAGTACTTC.

Concerning this clone: An end of the junction does not agree with germline; a read error may underlie this. Other nucleotide sequences from this sample produce the same CDR3. V is TRBV11-2 and J is TRBJ1-2, with a weak D call TRBD1 (5 bases). Germline CDR1 reads SGHAT; CDR2 reads FQNNGV. The CDR3 is 15 amino acids. The CDR3 protein is CASSLDEGSLYGYTF. CDR3 nucleotide sequence: TGCGCCAGCAGCTTAGACGAGGGGTCCCTCTATGGCTACACCTTC.

This sequence joins TRBV7-3 and TRBJ2-2, with 7 nucleotides matching TRBD1. The germline V gene encodes CDR1 SGHTA and CDR2 FQGTGA. The CDR3 spans 14 residues. Germline trimming cut 8 bases from V and 2 bases from J; bases unmatched to any gene: 5. Here the CDR3 DNA reads TGTGCCAGCTCCGGACAGGCTAACACCGGGGAGCTGTTTTTT. Its translation: CASSGQANTGELFF.

The chain is built from TRBV6-4 and TRBJ2-1; D gene uncertain. Looked up from germline, CDR1 is MRHNA and CDR2 is SNTAGT. With 0 bases removed from V and 0 bases from J, the gap between germline ends came to 9 bases. This CDR3 is built from 16 residues. DNA of the CDR3: TGTGCCAGCAGTGACTCGGTCCGAAGCTCCTACAATGAGCAGTTCTTC. Its protein product is CASSDSVRSSYNEQFF.

V and J are TRBV7-9 and TRBJ2-1; possible D gene TRBD2, 5 bases. Trimming cost V 3 bases and J 9 bases, with 6 bases left between them. Germline V gene sequence: CDR1 SEHNR, CDR2 FQNEAQ (reference sequence). This CDR3 region has 11 residues. The CDR3 reads CASSFSVEQFF. CDR3 DNA: TGTGCCAGCAGCTTTAGCGTTGAGCAGTTCTTC. Based on the CDR3 plus reference TRBV7-9 and TRBJ2-1, the full variable domain is DTGVSQNPRHKITKRGQNVTFRCDPISEHNRLYWYRQTLGQGPEFLTYFQNEAQLEKSRLLSDRFSAERPKGSFSTLEIQRTEQGDSAMYLCASSFSVEQFFGPGTRLTVL.

The chain joins TRBV6-5 to TRBJ2-2; D may be TRBD1 or TRBD2 (5 bases each). The CDR3 sequence is 14 residues long. CDR1 MNHEY and CDR2 SVGAGI come from the germline V gene. V was pared by 7 bases and J by 3 bases, with 12 bases between. CDR3 protein: CASKGRTYTGELFF. CDR3 in DNA: TGTGCCAGCAAGGGACGGACCTACACCGGGGAGCTGTTTTTT.

V is TRBV6-5 and J is TRBJ2-7, with D perhaps matching TRBD1 (6 bases). The CDR3 totals 14 residues. Germline V gene sequence: CDR1 MNHEY, CDR2 SVGAGI. V lost 0 bases to trimming and J lost 6 bases, with 12 bases between them. Here the CDR3 reads CASSYSYQGGEQYF. In DNA, the CDR3 is TGTGCCAGCAGTTACTCGTATCAAGGGGGCGAGCAGTACTTC.

This clone was detected only a few times. The V call is TRBV6-1, the J call TRBJ2-1; D perhaps matches TRBD2 (5 bases). The CDR3 is 12 residues long. CDR1 is MNHNS, CDR2 SASEGT, per germline. V lost 6 bases and J 12 bases, leaving 15 bases between the germline ends. CDR3 coding DNA: TGTGCCAGCAGGACGACTGACGCGGGGCAGTTCTTC. Residues: CASRTTDAGQFF.

This chain uses TRBV9 with TRBJ1-1; D gene unclear. Per germline, CDR1 SGDLS and CDR2 YYNGEE. CDR3 length: 13 residues. V was trimmed by 4 bases and J by 1 base, leaving 8 bases between them. The CDR3 is CASSPRQNTEAFF. In DNA form, the CDR3 reads TGTGCCAGCAGCCCGAGACAGAACACTGAAGCTTTCTTT.

Here the CDR3 reads CASSQDQGLAGGPRRDTQYF. CDR3 in DNA: TGCGCCAGCAGCCAAGATCAGGGACTAGCGGGAGGGCCGAGGAGAGATACGCAGTATTTT. The rearrangement uses TRBV4-1 and TRBJ2-3, with 16 bases aligning to TRBD2. Germline-derived CDR1 and CDR2 are MGHRA and YSYEKL. The CDR3 extends over 20 amino acids. Germline trimming cut 0 bases from V and 5 bases from J; bases unmatched to any gene: 11.

V usage is TRBV2 and J usage is TRBJ1-5; D is unresolved. The germline CDR1 and CDR2 sequences are SNHLY and FYNNEI. Deletions cut 6 bases from V and 0 bases from J, with 9 bases between. The CDR3 is made up of 14 amino acids. The CDR3 loop is CASSPNHSNQPQHF. CDR3 nucleotide sequence: TGTGCCAGCAGCCCCAATCATAGCAATCAGCCCCAGCATTTT.

V is TRBV2 and J is TRBJ2-5, with 9 positions matching TRBD1. Trimming at V came to 6 bases and at J to 5 bases, leaving 7 bases not matched to a gene. This CDR3 region has 14 residues. Germline lookup yields CDR1 SNHLY and CDR2 FYNNEI. The CDR3 DNA follows: TGTGCCAGCAGGCGGGACAGGGTGTCTGAGACCCAGTACTTC. Protein product: CASRRDRVSETQYF.

V gene TRBV6-1 combines with J gene TRBJ2-1; 9 bases map to TRBD2. Trimming took 6 bases from V and 4 from J; bases not matched to a gene: 7. The CDR3 covers 15 residues. CDR1 MNHNS and CDR2 SASEGT come from the germline V gene. The chain's CDR3 is CASSLIAGAYNEQFF. In nucleotides, the CDR3 is TGTGCCAGCAGCCTTATAGCGGGGGCGTACAATGAGCAGTTCTTC.

This clone showed up just a few times. J is TRBJ1-5 and V is TRBV7-3, with a possible D match to TRBD1 (5 bases). Germline values: CDR1 SGHTA, CDR2 FQGTGA. The V gene lost 3 bases and the J gene lost 0 bases, with 21 bases spanning the gap. The CDR3 is 19 residues long. This CDR3 reads CASSFNWVGRGGSNQPQHF. Here the CDR3 DNA reads TGTGCCAGCAGCTTTAATTGGGTCGGGAGGGGCGGTAGCAATCAGCCCCAGCATTTT. Drawing the rest from reference TRBV7-3 and TRBJ1-5, the complete variable domain is GAGVSQTPSNKVTEKGKYVELRCDPISGHTALYWYRQSLGQGPEFLIYFQGTGAADDSGLPNDRFFAVRPEGSVSTLKIQRTERGDSAVYLCASSFNWVGRGGSNQPQHFGDGTRLSIL.